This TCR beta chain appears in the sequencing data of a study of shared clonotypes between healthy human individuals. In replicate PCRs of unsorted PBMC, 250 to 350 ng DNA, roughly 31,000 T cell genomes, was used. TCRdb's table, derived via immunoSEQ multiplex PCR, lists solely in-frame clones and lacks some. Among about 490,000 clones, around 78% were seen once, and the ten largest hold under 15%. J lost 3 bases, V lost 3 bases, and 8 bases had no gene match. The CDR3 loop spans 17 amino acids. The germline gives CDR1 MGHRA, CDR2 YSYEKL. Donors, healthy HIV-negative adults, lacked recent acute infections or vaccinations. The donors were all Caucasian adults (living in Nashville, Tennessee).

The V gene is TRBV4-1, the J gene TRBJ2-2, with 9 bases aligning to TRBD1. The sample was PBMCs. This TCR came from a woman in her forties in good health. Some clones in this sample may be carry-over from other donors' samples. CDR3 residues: CASSHSRDREDTGELFF. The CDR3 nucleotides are TGCGCCAGCAGCCATTCACGGGACAGGGAGGACACCGGGGAGCTGTTTTTT.